This T cell receptor (beta chain) was observed in a study of OX40 agonist ivuxolimab in advanced cancers. Study-level information: Those treated in dose escalation had hepatocellular carcinoma, melanoma, renal cell cancer or head and neck cancer. Three patients had partial responses: one hepatocellular carcinoma, two cutaneous melanoma. Study findings and constraints: Antigen targets of the expanded peripheral T cells went undetermined.

Turning to this clone: Its antigen is undetermined.

Clones were sequenced by immunoSEQ multiplex PCR, and TCRdb holds only the in-frame ones, with some missing. The sample shows 55,000 to 65,000 clones, approximately 81% of them seen only once. The ends were cut back, 0 bases at V and 4 bases at J, with 1 base in the middle. CDR1 is SGHNT, CDR2 YYREEE, per germline (reference sequence). The CDR3 loop spans 11 amino acids. Source: CD4+ or CD8+ T cells sorted from blood, taken in a trial of the OX40 agonist ivuxolimab. The chain carries TRBV5-4 and TRBJ2-5; D is unclear. This receptor was taken from an adult with an advanced solid tumor such as melanoma, head and neck, liver or kidney cancer. CDR3 DNA sequence: TGTGCCAGCAGCTTGGCAGAGACCCAGTACTTC. Translation: CASSLAETQYF.